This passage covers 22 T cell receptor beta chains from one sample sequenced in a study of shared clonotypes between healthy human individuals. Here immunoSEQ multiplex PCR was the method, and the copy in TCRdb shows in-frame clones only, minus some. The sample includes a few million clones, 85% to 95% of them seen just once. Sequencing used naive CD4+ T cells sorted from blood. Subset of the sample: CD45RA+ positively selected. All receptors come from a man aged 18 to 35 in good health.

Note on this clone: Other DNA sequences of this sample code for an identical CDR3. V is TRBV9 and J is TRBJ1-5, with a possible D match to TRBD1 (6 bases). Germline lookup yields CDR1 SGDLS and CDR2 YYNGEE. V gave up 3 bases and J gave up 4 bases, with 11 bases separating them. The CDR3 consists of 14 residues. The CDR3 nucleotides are TGTGCCAGCAGCGGCGGACAGATTAATCAGCCCCAGCATTTT. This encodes CASSGGQINQPQHF.

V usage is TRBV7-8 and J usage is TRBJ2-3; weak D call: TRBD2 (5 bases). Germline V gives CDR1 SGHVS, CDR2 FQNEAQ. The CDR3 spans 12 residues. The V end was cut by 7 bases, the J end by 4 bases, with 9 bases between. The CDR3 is CASNAGADTQYF. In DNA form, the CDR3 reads TGTGCCAGCAACGCCGGGGCAGATACGCAGTATTTT. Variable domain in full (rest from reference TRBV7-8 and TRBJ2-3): GAGVSQSPRYKVAKRGQDVALRCDPISGHVSLFWYQQALGQGPEFLTYFQNEAQLDKSGLPSDRFFAERPEGSVSTLKIQRTQQEDSAVYLCASNAGADTQYFGPGTRLTVL.

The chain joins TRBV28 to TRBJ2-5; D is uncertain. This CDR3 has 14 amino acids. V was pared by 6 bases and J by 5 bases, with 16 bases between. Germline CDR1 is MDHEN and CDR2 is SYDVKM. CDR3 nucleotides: TGTGCCAGCAGCCTTTGGTCTGTGGCGGAGACCCAGTACTTC. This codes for CASSLWSVAETQYF.

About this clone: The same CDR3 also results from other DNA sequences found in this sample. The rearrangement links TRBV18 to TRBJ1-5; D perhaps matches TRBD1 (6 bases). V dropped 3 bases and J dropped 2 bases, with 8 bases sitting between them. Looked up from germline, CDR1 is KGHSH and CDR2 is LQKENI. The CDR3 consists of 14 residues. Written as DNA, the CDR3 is TGTGCCAGCTCACCGGGGGGCGGCAATCAGCCCCAGCATTTT. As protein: CASSPGGGNQPQHF.

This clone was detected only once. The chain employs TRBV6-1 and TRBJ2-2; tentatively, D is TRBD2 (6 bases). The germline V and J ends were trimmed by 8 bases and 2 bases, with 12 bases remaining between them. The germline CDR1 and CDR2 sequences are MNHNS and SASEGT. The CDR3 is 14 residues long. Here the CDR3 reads CASSRERNTGELFF. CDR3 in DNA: TGTGCCAGCTCACGGGAGCGAAACACCGGGGAGCTGTTTTTT.

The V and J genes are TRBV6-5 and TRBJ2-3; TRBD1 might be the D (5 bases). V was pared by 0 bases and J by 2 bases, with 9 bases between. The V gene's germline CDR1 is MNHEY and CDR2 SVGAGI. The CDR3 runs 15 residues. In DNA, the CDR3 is TGTGCCAGCAGTTACTCGCAGGGCTACACAGATACGCAGTATTTT. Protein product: CASSYSQGYTDTQYF.

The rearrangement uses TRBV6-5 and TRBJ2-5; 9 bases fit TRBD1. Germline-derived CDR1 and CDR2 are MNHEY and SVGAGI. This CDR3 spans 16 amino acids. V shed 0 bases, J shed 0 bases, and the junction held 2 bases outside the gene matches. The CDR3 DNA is TGTGCCAGCAGTTACTCGGGGACAGGGAACCAAGAGACCCAGTACTTC. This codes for CASSYSGTGNQETQYF.

The CDR3 bases are TGTGCCAGCTCACAGACAGTTGATAATTCACCCCTCCACTTT. Translating gives CASSQTVDNSPLHF. The genes are TRBV18 and TRBJ1-6; the D gene is possibly TRBD1 (5 bases). Trimming cost V 4 bases and J 5 bases, with 9 bases left between them. Germline V CDR1 and CDR2: KGHSH, LQKENI. This CDR3 has 14 residues.

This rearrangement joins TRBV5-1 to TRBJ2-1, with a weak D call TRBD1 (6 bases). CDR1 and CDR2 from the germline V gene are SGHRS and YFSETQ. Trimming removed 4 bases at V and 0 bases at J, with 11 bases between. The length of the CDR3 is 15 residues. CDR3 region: CASSPRGGSYNEQFF. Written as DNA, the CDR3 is TGCGCCAGCAGCCCACGAGGGGGCTCCTACAATGAGCAGTTCTTC.

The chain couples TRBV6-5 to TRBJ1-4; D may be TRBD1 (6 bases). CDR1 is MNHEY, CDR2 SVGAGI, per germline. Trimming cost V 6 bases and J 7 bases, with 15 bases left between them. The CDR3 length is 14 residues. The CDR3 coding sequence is TGTGCCAGCAGGACACCACAGGGTGGTGAAAAACTGTTTTTT. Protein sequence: CASRTPQGGEKLFF.

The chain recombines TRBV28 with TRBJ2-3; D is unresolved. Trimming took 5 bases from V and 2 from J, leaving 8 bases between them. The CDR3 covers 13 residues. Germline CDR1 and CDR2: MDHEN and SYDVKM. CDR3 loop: CASSLSLTDTQYF. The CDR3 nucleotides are TGTGCCAGCAGTCTAAGCCTCACAGATACGCAGTATTTT.

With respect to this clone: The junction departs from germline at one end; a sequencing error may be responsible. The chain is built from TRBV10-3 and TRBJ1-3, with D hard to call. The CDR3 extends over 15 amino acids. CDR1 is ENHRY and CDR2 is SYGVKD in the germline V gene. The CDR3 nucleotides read TGTGCCATCAATGAGGGAACCCTCTCTGGAAACACCATATATTTT. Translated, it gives CAINEGTLSGNTIYF.

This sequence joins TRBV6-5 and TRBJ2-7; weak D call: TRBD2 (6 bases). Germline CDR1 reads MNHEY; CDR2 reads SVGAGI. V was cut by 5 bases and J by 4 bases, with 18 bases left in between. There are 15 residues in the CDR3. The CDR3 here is CASSISSATLYEQYF. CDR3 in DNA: TGTGCCAGCAGTATCTCTAGCGCGACCCTATACGAGCAGTACTTC.

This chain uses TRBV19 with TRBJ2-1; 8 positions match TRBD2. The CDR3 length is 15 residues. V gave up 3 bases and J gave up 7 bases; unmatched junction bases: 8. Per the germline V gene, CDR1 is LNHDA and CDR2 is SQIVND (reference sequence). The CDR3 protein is CASSILGLAENEQFF. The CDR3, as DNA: TGTGCCAGTAGTATCCTAGGACTAGCAGAGAATGAGCAGTTCTTC.

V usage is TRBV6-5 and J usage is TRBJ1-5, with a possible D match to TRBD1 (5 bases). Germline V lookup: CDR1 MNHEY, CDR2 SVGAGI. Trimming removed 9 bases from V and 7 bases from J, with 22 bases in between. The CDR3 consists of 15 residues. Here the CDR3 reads CASHPRGVGSQPQHF. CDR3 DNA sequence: TGTGCCAGTCATCCGCGGGGGGTGGGCAGCCAGCCCCAGCATTTT.

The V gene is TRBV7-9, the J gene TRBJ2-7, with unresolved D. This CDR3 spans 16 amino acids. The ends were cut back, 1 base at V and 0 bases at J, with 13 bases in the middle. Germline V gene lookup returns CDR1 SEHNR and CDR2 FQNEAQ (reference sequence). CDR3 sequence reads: CASSLGTGPSSYEQYF. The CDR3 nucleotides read TGTGCCAGCAGCTTAGGAACGGGTCCAAGCTCCTACGAGCAGTACTTC.

The CDR3 reads CASSPDRGTRGELFF. The CDR3 nucleotides are TGCGCCAGCAGCCCGGACAGGGGGACTAGAGGGGAGCTGTTTTTT. V is TRBV5-1 and J is TRBJ2-2; 10 nucleotides agree with TRBD1. The V gene end was trimmed by 4 bases and the J gene end by 8 bases; junction bases not matched to a gene: 8. The CDR3 loop spans 15 amino acids. CDR1 SGHRS and CDR2 YFSETQ come from the germline V gene.

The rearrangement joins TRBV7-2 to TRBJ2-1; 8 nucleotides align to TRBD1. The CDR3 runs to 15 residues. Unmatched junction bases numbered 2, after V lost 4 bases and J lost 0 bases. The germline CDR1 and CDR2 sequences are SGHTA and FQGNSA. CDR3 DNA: TGTGCCAGCAGCTCCAGGGGGCTCTCCTACAATGAGCAGTTCTTC. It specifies CASSSRGLSYNEQFF.

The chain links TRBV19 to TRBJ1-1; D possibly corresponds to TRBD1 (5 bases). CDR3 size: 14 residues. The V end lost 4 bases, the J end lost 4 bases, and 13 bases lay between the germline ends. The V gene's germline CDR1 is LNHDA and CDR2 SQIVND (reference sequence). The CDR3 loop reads CASSTLQVITEAFF. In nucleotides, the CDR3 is TGTGCCAGTAGTACGTTACAGGTTATCACTGAAGCTTTCTTT.

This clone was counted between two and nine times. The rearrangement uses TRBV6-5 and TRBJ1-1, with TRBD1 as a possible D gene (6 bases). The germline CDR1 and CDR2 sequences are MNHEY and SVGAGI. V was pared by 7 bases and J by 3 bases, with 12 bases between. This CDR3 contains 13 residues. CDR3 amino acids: CASTRGWDTEAFF. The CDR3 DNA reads TGTGCCAGCACGAGGGGGTGGGACACTGAAGCTTTCTTT.

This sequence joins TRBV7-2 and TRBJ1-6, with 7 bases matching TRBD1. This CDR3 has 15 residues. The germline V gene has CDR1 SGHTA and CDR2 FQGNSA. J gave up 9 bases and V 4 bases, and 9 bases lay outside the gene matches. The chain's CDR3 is CASSSVTGVVSPLHF. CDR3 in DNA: TGTGCCAGCAGCTCTGTAACAGGGGTAGTTTCACCCCTCCACTTT.

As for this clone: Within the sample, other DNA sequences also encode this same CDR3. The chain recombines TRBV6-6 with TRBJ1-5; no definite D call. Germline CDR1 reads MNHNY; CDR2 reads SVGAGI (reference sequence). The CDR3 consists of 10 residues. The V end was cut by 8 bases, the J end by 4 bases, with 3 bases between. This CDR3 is CASSNQPQHF. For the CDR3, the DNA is TGTGCCAGCTCAAATCAGCCCCAGCATTTT.